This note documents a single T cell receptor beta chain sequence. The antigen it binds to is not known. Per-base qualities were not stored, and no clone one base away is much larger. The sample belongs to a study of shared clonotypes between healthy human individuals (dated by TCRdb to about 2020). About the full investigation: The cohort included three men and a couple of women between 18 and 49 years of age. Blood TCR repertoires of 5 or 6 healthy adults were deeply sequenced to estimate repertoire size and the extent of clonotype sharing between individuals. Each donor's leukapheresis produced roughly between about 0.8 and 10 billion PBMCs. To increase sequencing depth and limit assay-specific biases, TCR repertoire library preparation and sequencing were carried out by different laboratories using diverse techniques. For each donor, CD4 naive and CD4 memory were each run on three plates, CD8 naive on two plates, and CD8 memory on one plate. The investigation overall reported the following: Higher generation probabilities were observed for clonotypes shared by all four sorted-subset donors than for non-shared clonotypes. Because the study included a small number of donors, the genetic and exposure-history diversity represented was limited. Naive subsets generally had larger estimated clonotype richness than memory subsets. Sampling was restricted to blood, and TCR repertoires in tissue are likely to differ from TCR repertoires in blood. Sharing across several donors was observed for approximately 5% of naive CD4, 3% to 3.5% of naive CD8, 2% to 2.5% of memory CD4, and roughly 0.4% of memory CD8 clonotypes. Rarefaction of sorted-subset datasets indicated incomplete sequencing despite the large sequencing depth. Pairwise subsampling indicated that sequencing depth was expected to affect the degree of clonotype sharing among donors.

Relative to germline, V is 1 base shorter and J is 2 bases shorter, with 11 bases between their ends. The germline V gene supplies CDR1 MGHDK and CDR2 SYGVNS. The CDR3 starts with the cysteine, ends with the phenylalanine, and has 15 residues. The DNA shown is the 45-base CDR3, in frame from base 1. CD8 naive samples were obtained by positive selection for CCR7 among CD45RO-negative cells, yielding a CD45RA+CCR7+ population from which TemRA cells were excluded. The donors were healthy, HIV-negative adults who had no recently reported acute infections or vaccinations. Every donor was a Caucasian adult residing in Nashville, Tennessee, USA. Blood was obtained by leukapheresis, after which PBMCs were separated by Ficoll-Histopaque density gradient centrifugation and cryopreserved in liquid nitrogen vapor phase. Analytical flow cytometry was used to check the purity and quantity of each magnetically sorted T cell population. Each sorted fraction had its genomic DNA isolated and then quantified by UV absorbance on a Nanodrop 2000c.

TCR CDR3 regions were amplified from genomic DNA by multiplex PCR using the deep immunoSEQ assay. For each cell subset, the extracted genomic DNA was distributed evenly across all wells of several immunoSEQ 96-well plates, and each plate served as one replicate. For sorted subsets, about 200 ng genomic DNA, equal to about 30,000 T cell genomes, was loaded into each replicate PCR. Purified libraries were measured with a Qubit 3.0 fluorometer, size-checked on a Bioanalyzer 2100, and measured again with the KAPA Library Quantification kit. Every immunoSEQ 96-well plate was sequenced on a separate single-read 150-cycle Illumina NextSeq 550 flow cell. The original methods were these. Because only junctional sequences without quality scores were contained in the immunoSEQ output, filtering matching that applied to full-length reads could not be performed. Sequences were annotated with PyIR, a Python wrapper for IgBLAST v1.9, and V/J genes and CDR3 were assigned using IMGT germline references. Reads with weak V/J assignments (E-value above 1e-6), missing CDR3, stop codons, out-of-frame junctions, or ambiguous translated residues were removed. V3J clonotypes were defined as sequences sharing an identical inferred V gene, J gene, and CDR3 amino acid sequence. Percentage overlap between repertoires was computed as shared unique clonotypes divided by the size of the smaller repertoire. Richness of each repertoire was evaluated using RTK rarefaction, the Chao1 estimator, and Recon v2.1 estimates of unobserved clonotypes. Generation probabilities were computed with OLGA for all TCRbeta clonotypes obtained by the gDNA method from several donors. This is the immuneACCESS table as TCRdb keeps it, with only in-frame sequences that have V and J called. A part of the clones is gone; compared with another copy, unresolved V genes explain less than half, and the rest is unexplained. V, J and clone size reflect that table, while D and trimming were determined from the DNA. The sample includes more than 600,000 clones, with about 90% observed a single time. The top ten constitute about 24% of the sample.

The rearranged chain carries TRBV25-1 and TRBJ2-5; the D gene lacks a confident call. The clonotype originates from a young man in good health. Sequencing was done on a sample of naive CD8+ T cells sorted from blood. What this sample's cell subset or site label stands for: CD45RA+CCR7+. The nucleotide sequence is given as TGTGCCAGCAGTGAATCAATCGACCGACAAGAGACCCAGTACTTC. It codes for CASSESIDRQETQYF.